The rows below give T cell receptor beta chains drawn from one sample of a study of T cells in Graves' hyperthyroidism and ophthalmopathy. MiXCR, applied by TCRdb to the multiplex PCR reads, yields one record per CDR3 protein. The data show nearly 600,000 distinct CDR3 sequences, 11% to 15% seen once. The sample comprised blood. These receptor sequences come from a woman aged 18-30 years with Graves' ophthalmopathy. CDR3s leave out the opening cysteine and the closing phenylalanine or tryptophan. The order of the fields is V gene, CDR3 protein.

TRBV6-4 ASSDSFREFNYGYT
TRBV3-1 ASSHFTENYGYT
TRBV4-1 ASSQVHSRNTEAF
TRBV7-9 ASSFSFYGYT
TRBV20-1 SARGTGTSGSFNEQF
TRBV5-8 ASSFGQGTNEKLF
TRBV12-3/TRBV12-4 ASRLPGGPTGELF
TRBV7-9 ASSSASGRSYEQY
TRBV5-1 ASQRETLETQY
TRBV11-2 ASSLRPGLKDTQY
TRBV3-1 ASSQAGLAGNTGELF
TRBV2 ASRRTRLAQTGADTQY
TRBV12-3/TRBV12-4 ASSLSWGNQPQH
TRBV4-3 ASSQEGTTNEKLF
TRBV7-2 ASSLGGGMNTEAF